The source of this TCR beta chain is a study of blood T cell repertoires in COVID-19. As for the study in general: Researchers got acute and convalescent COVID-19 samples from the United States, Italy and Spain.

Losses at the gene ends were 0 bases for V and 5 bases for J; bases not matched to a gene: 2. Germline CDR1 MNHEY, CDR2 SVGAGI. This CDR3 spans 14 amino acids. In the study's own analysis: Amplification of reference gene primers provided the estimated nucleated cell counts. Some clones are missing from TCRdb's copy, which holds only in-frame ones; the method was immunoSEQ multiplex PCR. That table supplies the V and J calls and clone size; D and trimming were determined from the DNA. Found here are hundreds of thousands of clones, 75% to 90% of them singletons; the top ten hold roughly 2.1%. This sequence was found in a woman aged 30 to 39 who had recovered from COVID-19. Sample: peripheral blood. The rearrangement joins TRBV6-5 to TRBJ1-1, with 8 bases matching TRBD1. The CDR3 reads CASSYSTGGTEAFF. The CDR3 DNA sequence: TGTGCCAGCAGTTACTCTACAGGGGGTACTGAAGCTTTCTTT.